Listed below are T cell receptor beta chains from one sample, sequenced in a study of blood T cell repertoires in COVID-19. Only in-frame clones appear in the TCRdb table, and some are missing; sequencing was by immunoSEQ multiplex PCR. Of about 240,000 clones in the sample, roughly 87% were seen once. What was sequenced was PBMCs or T cells enriched from blood (not recorded which). The receptors here all came from a woman aged 25 to 45 with acute COVID-19. The conserved cysteine and the conserved F or W are not part of the CDR3 here.

j_gene | v_gene | CDR3aa
TRBJ1-4 | TRBV19 | ASSRGVPIGKLF
TRBJ2-2 | TRBV23-1 | ASSHSGVQAGELF
TRBJ1-6 | TRBV19 | ASTPMAAGATNSPLH
TRBJ2-5 | TRBV14 | ATWDSLRVAQY
TRBJ2-7 | TRBV7-9 | ASSPGTAHYEQY
TRBJ2-2 | TRBV4-3 | ASSQLLTGELF
TRBJ1-4 | TRBV6-5 | ASRPGQGSNEKLF
TRBJ1-2 | TRBV19 | ASSITGGDLGYT
TRBJ2-2 | TRBV19 | ASNGQGLNTGELF
TRBJ2-5 | TRBV5-6 | ASSVTGYRETQY
TRBJ2-7 | TRBV7-9 | ASSASGTGSYEQY
TRBJ1-5 | TRBV5-6 | ASSFGHKRGLLNQPQH
TRBJ2-1 | TRBV12-5 | ASGPRTGVANEQF
TRBJ1-4 | TRBV7-2 | ASGSEKLF
TRBJ1-6 | TRBV19 | ASRVGVNSPLH
TRBJ1-1 | TRBV6-1 | ASSDRLALNTEAF
TRBJ2-1 | TRBV19 | ASSMQGTDEQF
TRBJ1-2 | TRBV3-1/TRBV3-2 | ASSQETKIYGYT
TRBJ2-7 | TRBV5-8 | ASSETVYEQY
TRBJ1-5 | TRBV27 | ASSLGTGGNQPQH
TRBJ2-3 | TRBV7-6 | ASSLWTGRADTQY
TRBJ2-3 | TRBV4-1 | ASSQEEDTDTQY
TRBJ2-7 | TRBV6-5 | ASSYFTGDVNEQY
TRBJ1-3 | TRBV5-1 | ASSLLLRAQGSSGNTIY
TRBJ2-5 | TRBV12-3/TRBV12-4 | ASSFQGTQY
TRBJ1-2 | TRBV14 | ASSRGWGEANYGYT
TRBJ1-2 | TRBV10-2 | ASSRGQGRRSDYGYT
TRBJ2-2 | TRBV9 | ASSVGAGGNTGELF
TRBJ1-3 | TRBV10-3 | AISDRERAGNTIY
TRBJ1-3 | TRBV30 | AWNDRGGFIY
TRBJ1-1 | TRBV12-5 | ASGLGTGGGGTEAF
TRBJ2-1 | TRBV4-3 | ASSQDRGGGPDNEQF
TRBJ1-1 | TRBV12-3/TRBV12-4 | ASRAGTGIAF
TRBJ1-2 | TRBV5-1 | ASSSGDSVNYGYT